Listed below are T cell receptor beta chains from one sample, sequenced in a study of T cells after yellow fever vaccination. TCRdb passed the 5' RACE reads through MiXCR, listing each CDR3 protein once. The table shows 550,000 to 750,000 distinct CDR3 sequences, with roughly 13% occurring only once. The source was PBMCs, collected on the day of the yellow fever booster vaccination. These receptors were obtained from a man aged 25 to 40 who received the YFV17D yellow fever vaccine. Each CDR3 is given with its conserved first and last residue. The D gene is left open where the match is weak. Where a row states a size, it is once, few, many or the class of an expanded clone; other rows omit it.

J gene,D gene,clone size,V gene,CDR3 DNA,CDR3 protein
TRBJ2-7,TRBD1,-,TRBV3-1,TGTGCCAGCAGCCCTGATTCTCGGGACAGCTCCTACGAGCAGTACTTC,CASSPDSRDSSYEQYF
TRBJ2-1,-,many,TRBV18,TGTGCCAGCTCCTTGGACAGTAATGAGCAGTTCTTC,CASSLDSNEQFF
TRBJ1-5,-,few,TRBV5-1,TGCGCCAGCAGCATAGGACAGAGGGGGCAGCCCCAGCATTTT,CASSIGQRGQPQHF
TRBJ1-3,TRBD1,few,TRBV5-1,TGCGCCAGCAGCTCGACAGGGTTGGGAAACACCATATATTTT,CASSSTGLGNTIYF
TRBJ1-1,-,few,TRBV10-3,TGTGCCATCAGTTCCGTGGGTACCACTGAAGCTTTCTTT,CAISSVGTTEAFF
TRBJ2-3,-,few,TRBV7-2,TGTGCCAGCAGCTCCAGGGGGGCTAAGGATACGCAGTATTTT,CASSSRGAKDTQYF
TRBJ2-1,-,-,TRBV18,TGTGCCAGCACCGGGGAGAGTGTCTACAATGAGCAGTTCTTC,CASTGESVYNEQFF
TRBJ2-7,TRBD2,-,TRBV20-1,TGCAGTGCTACCCAGGCTAGCGGGGGCGAGCAGTACTTC,CSATQASGGEQYF
TRBJ2-7,TRBD2,-,TRBV7-2,TGTGCCAGCAGCCGAACTAGCGGACACTACGAGCAGTACTTC,CASSRTSGHYEQYF
TRBJ2-3,TRBD1,many,TRBV6-1,TGTGCCAGCAGTGAGGGACAGGGGGCCACAGATACGCAGTATTTT,CASSEGQGATDTQYF
TRBJ2-7,-,few,TRBV24-1,TGTGCCACCAGTGATGGACGAGCGCCCTCCGAGCAGTACTTC,CATSDGRAPSEQYF
TRBJ2-7,-,-,TRBV5-1,TGCGCCAGCAGCTTGGGGGCCGGACAGACCTACTACGAGCAGTACTTC,CASSLGAGQTYYEQYF
TRBJ2-7,-,-,TRBV2,TGTGCTAAGCAGCGGCGGCAGGGTGGATTTTACGAGCAGTACTTC,CAKQRRQGGFYEQYF
TRBJ1-5,TRBD1,-,TRBV12-3/TRBV12-4,TGTGCCAGCAGCCCTGGGACAGATATAACGCCCCAGCATTTT,CASSPGTDITPQHF
TRBJ2-5,TRBD2,many,TRBV7-9,TGTGCCAGCAGCTTAGGGCTAGCGGGAGCCGAGGAGACCCAGTACTTC,CASSLGLAGAEETQYF
TRBJ1-1,-,few,TRBV18,TGTGCCAGCTCATCACGGGAGCCACTCGTCACTGAAGCTTTCTTT,CASSSREPLVTEAFF
TRBJ1-4,-,-,TRBV18,TGTGCCAGCTCACGTGACCTAGCTCTGTTTTTT,CASSRDLALFF
TRBJ2-7,-,many,TRBV19,TGTGCCAGTAGTATTGCAAGCCTATTTGGGTCCTGGGGCGAGCAGTACTTC,CASSIASLFGSWGEQYF
TRBJ1-5,-,-,TRBV28,TGTGCCAGCAGTCCCCCTCCGGCTCAGCCCCAGCATTTT,CASSPPPAQPQHF
TRBJ2-7,-,-,TRBV18,TGTGCCAGCGCAAGTAAGAGCTCCTACGAGCAGTACTTC,CASASKSSYEQYF
TRBJ2-2,TRBD1,few,TRBV7-8,TGTGCCAGCAGGACCCGGACAGGAAAGAACACCGGGGAGCTGTTTTTT,CASRTRTGKNTGELFF
TRBJ2-2,TRBD1,-,TRBV12-3/TRBV12-4,TGTGCCAGCAGCTTCCAACAGGGGTCCGGGGAGCTGTTTTTT,CASSFQQGSGELFF
TRBJ2-5,-,many,TRBV12-3/TRBV12-4,TGTGCCAGCAGTCCCTTTGGGTTGGAGACCCAGTACTTC,CASSPFGLETQYF
TRBJ2-3,-,few,TRBV7-9,TGTGCCAGCAGCTTAGAACTGGGAAGCACAGATACGCAGTATTTT,CASSLELGSTDTQYF
TRBJ1-2,-,few,TRBV5-6,TGTGCCAGCAGCTTCAGGGGAAGTGGGGGCTATGGCTACACCTTC,CASSFRGSGGYGYTF
TRBJ2-2,TRBD2,few,TRBV5-1,TGCGCCAGCAAGACTAGCGGGGACGCGAACACCGGGGAGCTGTTTTTT,CASKTSGDANTGELFF
TRBJ2-2,-,-,TRBV20-1,TGCAGTGCTAGAGCTACTAACATTAACACCGGGGAGCTGTTTTTT,CSARATNINTGELFF
TRBJ1-3,TRBD1,-,TRBV6-1,TGTGCCAGCAGACAAGACAGGGGGACGAACACCATATATTTT,CASRQDRGTNTIYF